This T cell receptor beta chain stems from a study of shared clonotypes between healthy human individuals. The CDR3 consists of 16 residues. Germline CDR1 LNHDA, CDR2 SQIVND (reference sequence). V trimming: 5 bases; J trimming: 0 bases; junction bases outside the gene matches: 6. This clone was found once. Data came from immunoSEQ multiplex PCR; TCRdb stores just in-frame clones and leaves some out. The sample lists about 1.5 million clones; around 97% were seen once. This receptor was taken from a man aged 25-45 years in good health. Sequencing used naive CD4+ T cells sorted from blood. Subset given: CD45RA+ positively selected. The chain joins TRBV19 to TRBJ1-5; TRBD1 matches 8 bases. CDR3 amino acids: CASSDRGRDSNQPQHF. The CDR3 nucleotides are TGTGCCAGTAGTGACAGGGGACGCGATAGCAATCAGCCCCAGCATTTT.